These T cell receptor beta chains were read from a single sample in a study of T cell responses to AZD1222 COVID-19 vaccine. Method: immunoSEQ multiplex PCR; TCRdb's copy keeps in-frame clones and lacks some. This table holds over 130,000 clones, 70% to 90% found once. The starting material was peripheral blood, obtained on day 0 of AZD1222 vaccination. The receptors here all came from an adult in good health. Both conserved end residues are part of each CDR3. The D gene is left open where the match is weak. Clone sizes are given selectively: once, few, many, or a class where the clone is expanded.

TRBV30,TRBJ1-2,NA,11,NA,TGTGCCTGCACAGGTACCTATGGCTACACCTTC,CACTGTYGYTF
TRBV7-8,TRBJ2-7,NA,15,NA,TGTGCCAGCAGCTTAGGGCCGGACTACTCCTACGAGCAGTACTTC,CASSLGPDYSYEQYF
TRBV15,TRBJ1-5,NA,14,NA,TGTGCCACCAGCAGAGGCAGGCTCAATCAGCCCCAGCATTTT,CATSRGRLNQPQHF
TRBV19,TRBJ2-2,TRBD1,20,NA,TGTGCCAGTTCATACACCTCAGGGGGCGGGTGGGATACGAACACCGGGGAGCTGTTTTTT,CASSYTSGGGWDTNTGELFF
TRBV6-4,TRBJ2-3,TRBD2,15,NA,TGTGCCAGCAGTCTAGCGGGAGAAACCACAGATACGCAGTATTTT,CASSLAGETTDTQYF
TRBV13,TRBJ1-5,TRBD1,15,NA,TGTGCCAGCAGTCTAGGGGGACAGGGGAATCAGCCCCAGCATTTT,CASSLGGQGNQPQHF
TRBV15,TRBJ2-2,TRBD1,18,NA,TGTGCCACCAGCAGGGGACAGGGGGTCCAGCGGGATGGCGGGGAGCTGTTTTTT,CATSRGQGVQRDGGELFF
TRBV29-1,TRBJ2-7,NA,13,NA,TGCAGCGTTGCTGGAGACGCCGCCTACGAGCAGTACTTC,CSVAGDAAYEQYF
TRBV27,TRBJ1-5,NA,14,NA,TGTGCCAGCAGTCCGGTCACCTTGGGTCAGCCCCAGCATTTT,CASSPVTLGQPQHF
TRBV7-2,TRBJ2-4,NA,12,few,TGTGCCAGCAGCCCCCGTTCACACATTCAGTACTTC,CASSPRSHIQYF
TRBV18,TRBJ1-6,NA,15,NA,TGTGCCAGCTCACCACATCCTAGCTTCTCTTCACCCCTCCACTTT,CASSPHPSFSSPLHF
TRBV6-5,TRBJ2-7,TRBD2,15,once,TGTGCCAGCAGTTACTCGACTAGCGGAACCTACGAGCAGTACTTC,CASSYSTSGTYEQYF
TRBV6-5,TRBJ1-1,NA,14,NA,TGTGCCAGCACCAACGGGGGGGGAGACACTGAAGCTTTCTTT,CASTNGGGDTEAFF
TRBV28,TRBJ2-2,TRBD1,16,NA,TGTGCCAGCAGTTACCGGACAGGACGATTCACCGGGGAGCTGTTTTTT,CASSYRTGRFTGELFF
TRBV18,TRBJ2-7,NA,13,NA,TGTGCCAGCTCCCCCCCGGGGGGCGACGAGCAGTACTTC,CASSPPGGDEQYF
TRBV28,TRBJ2-7,TRBD1,13,NA,TGTGCCAGCAGCGGGACAGGAAGGGACGAGCAGTACTTC,CASSGTGRDEQYF
TRBV9,TRBJ1-3,NA,16,NA,TGTGCCAGCAGCATTACACAGGGAGGGTATGGAAACACCATATATTTT,CASSITQGGYGNTIYF
TRBV19,TRBJ1-4,TRBD1,14,NA,TGTGCCAGTAGGCCGACAGGGAATAATGAAAAACTGTTTTTT,CASRPTGNNEKLFF
TRBV11-3,TRBJ2-7,NA,13,NA,TGTGCCAGCAGCTTGAATGCAAACTACGAGCAGTACTTC,CASSLNANYEQYF
TRBV6-5,TRBJ1-2,NA,13,NA,TGTGCCAGCAGAAACGGGGGCGTGGGTGGCTACACCTTC,CASRNGGVGGYTF
TRBV6-2/TRBV6-3,TRBJ1-2,NA,15,NA,TGTGCCAGCAGTCACGGAGGGCAGATGGGCTATGGCTACACCTTC,CASSHGGQMGYGYTF
TRBV7-9,TRBJ1-2,TRBD1,14,NA,TGTGCCAGCAGCTTAGTGACGACAGGGGGAGGCTACACCTTC,CASSLVTTGGGYTF
TRBV7-2,TRBJ1-2,NA,16,NA,TGTGCCAGCAGCTCTGGGGGGGGCGGACAGACCTATGGCTACACCTTC,CASSSGGGGQTYGYTF
TRBV19,TRBJ2-2,TRBD1,16,NA,TGTGCCAGTAGAAGATACAGGGGGACGGACACCGGGGAGCTGTTTTTT,CASRRYRGTDTGELFF
TRBV27,TRBJ1-6,NA,14,NA,TGTGCCAGCAGCAAACAGGGCAGGGATTCACCCCTCCACTTT,CASSKQGRDSPLHF
TRBV6-6,TRBJ1-4,NA,16,NA,TGTGCCAGCAGACCCGCAGGGCGCAGGGACGTTGAAAAACTGTTTTTT,CASRPAGRRDVEKLFF
TRBV7-9,TRBJ2-6,NA,15,NA,TGTGCCAGCAGCTTATTCGGCTCTGGGGCCAACGTCCTGACTTTC,CASSLFGSGANVLTF
TRBV29-1,TRBJ2-5,NA,13,NA,TGCAGCGGGAATGGACAGTTACAAGAGACCCAGTACTTC,CSGNGQLQETQYF
TRBV19,TRBJ1-1,TRBD1,14,NA,TGTGCCAGCAATATAGCGACAGGGTACACTGAAGCTTTCTTT,CASNIATGYTEAFF
TRBV29-1,TRBJ1-1,NA,12,once,TGCAGCGTTGAAGGGGGCACCACTGAAGCTTTCTTT,CSVEGGTTEAFF
TRBV15,TRBJ2-4,TRBD1,13,few,TGTGCCACCGGGACAGAGAATAGGGTATTTCAGTACTTC,CATGTENRVFQYF
TRBV7-8,TRBJ1-5,NA,22,NA,TGTGCCAGCAGCTTAGTTGGGGCTCTCGGGACCCGGGACGGTTATAGCAATCAGCCCCAGCATTTT,CASSLVGALGTRDGYSNQPQHF
TRBV5-6,TRBJ1-1,NA,13,NA,TGTGCCAGCAGCTTTGACAGCGACACTGAAGCTTTCTTT,CASSFDSDTEAFF
TRBV10-3,TRBJ2-7,TRBD2,14,NA,TGTGCCATCAGTGAGGGACTAGCGGTTTACGAGCAGTACTTC,CAISEGLAVYEQYF
TRBV30,TRBJ2-3,TRBD1,14,NA,TGTGCCTGGAGTCCCGGGACAGCGACAGATACGCAGTATTTT,CAWSPGTATDTQYF
TRBV5-1,TRBJ2-1,TRBD2,16,NA,TGCGCCAGCAGCTTGGAGGGACTAGCGTTGTACAATGAGCAGTTCTTC,CASSLEGLALYNEQFF